These 30 T cell receptor beta chains were all obtained from the same sample, sequenced in a study of T cells after posttransplantation cyclophosphamide (dated by TCRdb to 2016 to 2017). The library was made by the immunoSEQ multiplex PCR assay. What TCRdb holds here is the immuneACCESS table cut down to in-frame rearrangements. Part of the clones is not present; checked against another copy, under half of the missing clones reflect an unresolved V gene, and the others are unexplained. The sample yields around 6,000 clones; 95% to 98% were counted once. The ten biggest clones cover over 0.7% of the sample. Specimen: memory CD4+ T cells sorted from PBMCs. All receptors come from a man aged 40-50 years in good health, CMV-negative, and a related stem cell transplant donor.

The chain employs TRBV18 and TRBJ2-3, with 8 bases identical to TRBD2. Germline CDR1 is KGHSH and CDR2 is LQKENI. J gave up 4 bases and V 5 bases, and 8 bases lay outside the gene matches. CDR3 length equals 15 residues. The CDR3 spells CASSAGSGSADTQYF. The DNA for the CDR3 is TGTGCCAGCTCAGCCGGAAGCGGGAGCGCAGATACGCAGTATTTT.

The CDR3 loop reads CASSLAGQGSGEETQYF. The CDR3 DNA reads TGCGCCAGCAGCTTGGCTGGACAGGGATCAGGGGAAGAGACCCAGTACTTC. The chain couples TRBV5-1 to TRBJ2-5; TRBD1 matches at 8 bases. Germline lookup yields CDR1 SGHRS and CDR2 YFSETQ. J gave up 3 bases and V 0 bases, and 10 bases lay outside the gene matches. The CDR3 length is 17 residues. Full variable domain (outside the CDR3, taken from reference TRBV5-1 and TRBJ2-5): KAGVTQTPRYLIKTRGQQVTLSCSPISGHRSVSWYQQTPGQGLQFLFEYFSETQRNKGNFPGRFSGRQFSNSRSEMNVSTLELGDSALYLCASSLAGQGSGEETQYFGPGTRLLVL.

J is TRBJ2-5 and V is TRBV4-2; D might be TRBD2 (6 bases). V was pared by 0 bases and J by 5 bases, with 10 bases between. CDR1 and CDR2 from the germline V gene are LGHNA and YNFKEQ. This CDR3 comprises 14 residues. The CDR3 DNA reads as TGTGCCAGCAGCCAAGATTACCGGGGGGAGACCCAGTACTTC. Protein product: CASSQDYRGETQYF.

The V gene is TRBV2, the J gene TRBJ2-1; TRBD1 matches at 7 bases. This CDR3 has 13 residues. V was pared by 3 bases and J by 7 bases, with 3 bases of the junction left unmatched. Germline assignment: CDR1 SNHLY and CDR2 FYNNEI. This chain's CDR3 is CASSEGRGNEQFF. DNA for the CDR3: TGTGCCAGCAGTGAGGGCAGGGGGAATGAGCAGTTCTTC.

Points on this clone: Other DNA sequences in this sample translate to the same CDR3. The chain links TRBV19 to TRBJ2-1; D not resolved. The CDR3 consists of 20 residues. Germline V gives CDR1 LNHDA, CDR2 SQIVND (reference sequence). V was cut by 8 bases and J by 0 bases, with 29 bases left in between. The CDR3 DNA sequence: TGTGCCAGTCGCTACTCCTTTCTAGAGGTGAGGCGGAGCTCCTACAATGAGCAGTTCTTC. Encoded protein: CASRYSFLEVRRSSYNEQFF.

V is TRBV18 and J is TRBJ2-2; 9 positions agree with TRBD1. CDR1 is KGHSH, CDR2 LQKENI, per germline. CDR3 length: 17 residues. J gave up 3 bases and V 3 bases, and 8 bases lay outside the gene matches. The CDR3 coding sequence is TGTGCCAGCTCACCTCAACAGGGGGCGCAGGACACCGGGGAGCTGTTTTTT. Protein: CASSPQQGAQDTGELFF.

The chain is built from TRBV4-2 and TRBJ1-4; D is unclear. Germline CDR1 is LGHNA and CDR2 is YNFKEQ. There are 18 residues in the CDR3. Trimming cost V 3 bases and J 6 bases, with 23 bases left between them. The DNA of the CDR3 is TGTGCCAGCAGCCATCCCCGGCGCGGGATTGGAGAGGATGAAAAACTGTTTTTT. As protein: CASSHPRRGIGEDEKLFF.

The chain joins TRBV19 to TRBJ1-2; D uncertain. CDR3 length equals 13 residues. Germline-derived CDR1 and CDR2 are LNHDA and SQIVND (reference sequence). V was clipped by 1 base and J by 4 bases, with 7 bases between them. DNA of the CDR3: TGTGCCAGTAGTATAGGCCAGGCCTATGGCTACACCTTC. This sequence encodes CASSIGQAYGYTF.

The CDR3 DNA sequence: TGTGCCAGCAGAGGCCGGGACAGGAACTACGAGCAGTACTTC. It codes for CASRGRDRNYEQYF. The chain links TRBV28 to TRBJ2-5, with 8 bases fitting TRBD1. The closer fit of TRBJ2-7 to the DNA end suggests the J call may be wrong. CDR1 is MDHEN, CDR2 SYDVKM, per germline. The CDR3 has 14 amino acids.

V usage is TRBV7-2 and J usage is TRBJ1-1; 8 bases line up with TRBD1. Germline CDR1 and CDR2: SGHTA and FQGNSA. CDR3 size: 13 residues. V was pared by 5 bases and J by 7 bases, with 6 bases of the junction left unmatched. The CDR3, as DNA: TGTGCCAGCAGCGGGGCAGGGGGCGATGAAGCTTTCTTT. Protein: CASSGAGGDEAFF.

The rearrangement uses TRBV27 and TRBJ1-2; D might be TRBD1 (5 bases). V shed 2 bases and J shed 4 bases, with 11 bases lying between them. This CDR3 contains 14 residues. Germline V gene data show CDR1 as MNHEY and CDR2 as SMNVEV (reference sequence). CDR3 DNA: TGTGCCAGCAGTTTAAGTGGGCAGGGCTATGGCTACACCTTC. This sequence encodes CASSLSGQGYGYTF.

The chain employs TRBV15 and TRBJ2-3; 12 nucleotides align to TRBD2. Germline V gives CDR1 LNHNV, CDR2 YYDKDF (reference sequence). With 0 bases clipped from V and 1 base from J, the junction kept 11 bases outside the gene matches. The CDR3 length is 20 residues. The CDR3 coding sequence is TGTGCCACCAGCAGAGACCGGTTCCAAGGGACTAGCGGGCGCACAGATACGCAGTATTTT. Protein product: CATSRDRFQGTSGRTDTQYF.

This chain connects TRBV4-2 to TRBJ2-5; D perhaps matches TRBD1 (7 bases). V lost 6 bases and J 5 bases, leaving 16 bases between the germline ends. Germline loops: CDR1 LGHNA, CDR2 YNFKEQ. The CDR3 covers 14 residues. The chain's CDR3 is CASSPQGRLETQYF. The CDR3 DNA reads as TGTGCCAGCAGTCCACAGGGGAGGTTGGAGACCCAGTACTTC.

The chain joins TRBV7-9 to TRBJ2-1; possible D gene TRBD2, 7 bases. The V end lost 3 bases, the J end lost 7 bases, and 16 bases lay between the germline ends. Germline V lookup: CDR1 SEHNR, CDR2 FQNEAQ (reference sequence). The CDR3 consists of 15 residues. The CDR3 sequence: CASSFRGADGNEQFF. Written as DNA, the CDR3 is TGTGCCAGCAGCTTTCGGGGGGCAGATGGGAATGAGCAGTTCTTC.

The genes are TRBV11-2 and TRBJ2-7; TRBD1 agrees at 9 bases. The CDR3 contains 15 residues. CDR1 SGHAT and CDR2 FQNNGV come from the germline V gene. V shed 3 bases and J 3 bases; nucleotides not matched to a gene: 6. CDR3 nucleotide sequence: TGTGCCAGCAGCTTGGGCAGACAGGGGGGCTACGAGCAGTACTTC. Amino acids: CASSLGRQGGYEQYF.

The chain has TRBV2 and TRBJ2-7; a weak D match, TRBD1 (6 bases). Trimming stripped 4 bases from V and 1 base from J, with 11 bases between. CDR1 and CDR2 from the germline V gene are SNHLY and FYNNEI. The CDR3 extends over 14 amino acids. The chain's CDR3 is CASSAMTGSYEQYF. CDR3 sequence (DNA): TGTGCCAGCAGTGCCATGACAGGTTCCTACGAGCAGTACTTC.

The chain links TRBV6-5 to TRBJ1-3; no clear D. Germline-derived CDR1 and CDR2 are MNHEY and SVGAGI. This CDR3 is built from 15 residues. The ends were cut back, 5 bases at V and 0 bases at J, with 11 bases in the middle. The CDR3 loop is CASSADISSGNTIYF. The CDR3 DNA reads as TGTGCCAGCAGTGCAGACATTAGCTCTGGAAACACCATATATTTT.

A word on this clone: At one of its ends the junction is not consistent with the germline gene, which may arise from a read error. The rearrangement uses TRBV9 and TRBJ2-4; D is uncertain. Looked up from germline, CDR1 is SGDLS and CDR2 is YYNGEE. The CDR3 extends over 13 amino acids. CDR3 DNA sequence: TGTGCCAGCAGCGTAGCTCGCGAACCGCCCGTAGCCTTC. This gives the protein CASSVAREPPVAF.

V is TRBV4-2 and J is TRBJ2-5; 11 positions agree with TRBD2. The CDR3 has 15 residues. Germline assignment: CDR1 LGHNA and CDR2 YNFKEQ. The junction had 1 base not matched to a gene; V was cut back by 3 bases and J by 1 base. The CDR3 reads CASSQGTSGQETQYF. The CDR3 DNA is TGTGCCAGCAGCCAGGGGACTAGCGGCCAAGAGACCCAGTACTTC.

The CDR3 is CASTRAPAAKNIQYF. The CDR3 nucleotides read TGTGCCAGCACCAGGGCCCCTGCGGCCAAAAACATTCAGTACTTC. The V call is TRBV2, the J call TRBJ2-4, with D perhaps TRBD1 (5 bases). Trimming took off 7 bases at V and 1 base at J, with 14 bases between the two ends. The CDR3 spans 15 residues. Germline CDR1 and CDR2: SNHLY and FYNNEI. Looking up the rest from reference TRBV2 and TRBJ2-4 gives the full variable domain: EPEVTQTPSHQVTQMGQEVILRCVPISNHLYFYWYRQILGQKVEFLVSFYNNEISEKSEIFDDQFSVERPDGSNFTLKIRSTKLEDSAMYFCASTRAPAAKNIQYFGAGTRLSVL.

V and J are TRBV2 and TRBJ2-7; D may be TRBD2 (5 bases). Germline-derived CDR1 and CDR2 are SNHLY and FYNNEI. CDR3 size: 14 residues. The V and J ends lost 5 bases and 3 bases respectively, with 14 bases between them. The CDR3 reads CASSNGVFNYEQYF. Here the CDR3 DNA reads TGTGCCAGCAGTAACGGGGTATTCAACTACGAGCAGTACTTC.

This clone has only one observation. J is TRBJ2-7 and V is TRBV10-2; 11 nucleotides align to TRBD2. This CDR3 has 14 amino acids. V lost 10 bases to trimming and J lost 3 bases; unmatched junction nucleotides: 8. From germline, CDR1 is WSHSY and CDR2 SAAADI. The CDR3 is CATILAGDFYEQYF. The CDR3 DNA is TGCGCCACCATACTAGCGGGAGACTTCTACGAGCAGTACTTC.

The rearrangement uses TRBV5-4 and TRBJ2-5; D is perhaps TRBD2 (5 bases). With 0 bases removed from V and 5 bases from J, the gap between germline ends came to 8 bases. This CDR3 region has 13 residues. CDR1 SGHNT and CDR2 YYREEE come from the germline V gene (reference sequence). CDR3 sequence reads: CASSLAGSETQYF. The CDR3, as DNA: TGTGCCAGCAGCTTGGCGGGGAGCGAGACCCAGTACTTC.

This clone was seen just once. This sequence joins TRBV28 and TRBJ2-7; the match to TRBD1 covers 9 bases. This CDR3 is built from 12 residues. The V gene end was trimmed by 6 bases and the J gene end by 8 bases; junction bases not matched to a gene: 5. Germline CDR1 is MDHEN and CDR2 is SYDVKM. CDR3 loop: CASRQGANQQYF. The CDR3 DNA follows: TGTGCCAGCAGACAGGGGGCGAATCAGCAGTACTTC. The variable domain in full, completed from reference TRBV28 and TRBJ2-7, reads DVKVTQSSRYLVKRTGEKVFLECVQDMDHENMFWYRQDPGLGLRLIYFSYDVKMKEKGDIPEGYSVSREKKERFSLILESASTNQTSMYLCASRQGANQQYFGPGTRLTVT.

This chain joins TRBV29-1 and TRBJ2-7; D is possibly TRBD2 (6 bases). V shed 3 bases and J shed 6 bases, with 21 bases lying between them. The CDR3 contains 15 residues. From germline, CDR1 is SQVTM and CDR2 ANQGSEA. The CDR3 region has the DNA TGCAGCGTTGAGTTAGTGGCGGGACCCCTAGGCGAGCAGTACTTC. It translates to CSVELVAGPLGEQYF.

This rearrangement joins TRBV19 to TRBJ1-2; TRBD1 agrees at 10 bases. The CDR3 contains 17 residues. Germline trimming cut 3 bases from V and 4 bases from J; bases unmatched to any gene: 11. The germline V gene has CDR1 LNHDA and CDR2 SQIVND (reference sequence). The CDR3 region has the DNA TGTGCCAGTAGTATCAGGGGGGACAGGGGATCGGCCTATGGCTACACCTTC. Its protein is CASSIRGDRGSAYGYTF.

This clone appeared a single time. The rearrangement uses TRBV7-8 and TRBJ2-2; weak D call: TRBD2 (5 bases). This CDR3 region has 13 residues. Germline CDR1 and CDR2: SGHVS and FQNEAQ. V was trimmed by 8 bases and J by 6 bases, leaving 13 bases between them. This CDR3 is CASGTEGAGELFF. DNA for the CDR3: TGTGCCAGCGGTACAGAGGGCGCCGGGGAGCTGTTTTTT.

The count of this clone is one. V is TRBV18 and J is TRBJ1-5, with D perhaps TRBD1 (5 bases). Between the trimmed V and J ends, which lost 3 bases and 6 bases, there was a span of 15 bases. Germline-derived CDR1 and CDR2 are KGHSH and LQKENI. The CDR3 sequence is 15 residues long. This chain's CDR3 is CASSPRPDRGQPQHF. The CDR3 bases are TGTGCCAGCTCACCCCGTCCGGATAGGGGTCAGCCCCAGCATTTT.

About this clone itself: The final CDR3 position lacks the conserved phenylalanine or tryptophan, pointing to a likely read error. It is unclear where the CDR3 begins or ends on the DNA, so no DNA is shown, and the CDR3 is as TCRdb lists it. This sequence joins TRBV30 and TRBJ2-7; TRBD1, the table's D call, was not compared with the DNA. 14 amino acids form the CDR3, both terminal residues included. Germline CDR1 is GTSNPN and CDR2 is SVGIG (reference sequence). This chain's CDR3 is CAWSRDRPLSGFRY.

The chain recombines TRBV30 with TRBJ1-2; D remains ambiguous. Trimming shortened V by 0 bases and J by 2 bases, and 7 bases separated the two germline ends. The germline V gene has CDR1 GTSNPN and CDR2 SVGIG (reference sequence). This CDR3 has 13 amino acids. The CDR3 sequence: CAWSVQSNYGYTF. CDR3 bases: TGTGCCTGGAGTGTACAGAGCAACTATGGCTACACCTTC.